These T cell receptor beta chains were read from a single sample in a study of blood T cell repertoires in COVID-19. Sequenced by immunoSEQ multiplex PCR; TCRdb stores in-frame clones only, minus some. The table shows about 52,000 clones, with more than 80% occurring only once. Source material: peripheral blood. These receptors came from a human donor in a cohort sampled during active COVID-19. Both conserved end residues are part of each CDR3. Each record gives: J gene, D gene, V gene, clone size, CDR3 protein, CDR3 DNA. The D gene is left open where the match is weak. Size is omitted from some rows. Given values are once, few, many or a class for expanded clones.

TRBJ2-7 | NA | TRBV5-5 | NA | CASSPRVFSYEQYF | TGTGCCAGCAGCCCGCGGGTCTTCTCCTACGAGCAGTACTTC
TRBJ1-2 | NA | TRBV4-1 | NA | CASSQDLDRHYGYTF | TGCGCCAGCAGCCAAGATCTAGACAGGCACTATGGCTACACCTTC
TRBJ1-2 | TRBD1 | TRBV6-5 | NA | CASRDSPFTNYGYTF | TGTGCCAGCCGGGACAGCCCCTTTACTAACTATGGCTACACCTTC
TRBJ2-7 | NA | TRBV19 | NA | CASSIVWGSSYEQYF | TGTGCCAGTAGTATAGTTTGGGGCAGTTCCTACGAGCAGTACTTC
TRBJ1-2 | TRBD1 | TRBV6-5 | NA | CASSYSRRDRGYGYTF | TGTGCCAGCAGTTACTCGCGCCGGGACAGGGGCTATGGCTACACCTTC
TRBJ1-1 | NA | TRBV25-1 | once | CARGGETEAFF | TGTGCCAGGGGAGGGGAAACTGAAGCTTTCTTT
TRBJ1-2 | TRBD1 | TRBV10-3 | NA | CAIGLPTGPDYGYTF | TGTGCCATCGGACTACCGACAGGGCCCGACTATGGCTACACCTTC
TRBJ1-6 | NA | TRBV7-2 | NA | CASSRSEGVGSPLHF | TGTGCCAGCAGCCGGAGTGAGGGGGTTGGATCACCCCTCCACTTT
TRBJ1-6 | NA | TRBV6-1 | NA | CASSEQISPLHF | TGTGCCAGCAGTGAACAGATTTCACCCCTCCACTTT
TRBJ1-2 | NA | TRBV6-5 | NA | CASTDGNNYGYTF | TGTGCCAGCACCGACGGGAATAACTATGGCTACACCTTC
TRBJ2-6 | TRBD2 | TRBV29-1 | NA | CSVDGGSTGANVLTF | TGCAGCGTTGACGGGGGGTCCACTGGGGCCAACGTCCTGACTTTC
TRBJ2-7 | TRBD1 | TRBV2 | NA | CASKDRAYEQYF | TGTGCCAGCAAGGACAGGGCTTACGAGCAGTACTTC
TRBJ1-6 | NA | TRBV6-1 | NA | CASSEDGLTNSPLHF | TGTGCCAGCAGTGAAGACGGGTTAACCAATTCACCCCTCCACTTT
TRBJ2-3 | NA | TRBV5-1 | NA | CASSLALASSDTQYF | TGCGCCAGCAGCTTGGCACTAGCTTCCTCAGATACGCAGTATTTT
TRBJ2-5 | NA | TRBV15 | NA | CATSIVAGETQYF | TGTGCCACCAGCATAGTGGCAGGAGAGACCCAGTACTTC
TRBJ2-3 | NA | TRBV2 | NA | CASIGDRTMDTQYF | TGTGCCAGCATAGGTGACAGGACCATGGATACGCAGTATTTT
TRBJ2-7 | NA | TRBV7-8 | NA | CASSIQSGGEQYF | TGTGCCAGCAGCATCCAGTCCGGGGGCGAGCAGTACTTC
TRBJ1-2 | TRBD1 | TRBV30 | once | CAWSEPGGWYGYTF | TGTGCCTGGAGTGAACCAGGGGGCTGGTATGGCTACACCTTC
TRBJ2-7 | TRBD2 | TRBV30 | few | CACLRRSGSQGSYEQYF | TGTGCCTGTTTAAGAAGGAGCGGGAGCCAAGGCTCCTACGAGCAGTACTTC
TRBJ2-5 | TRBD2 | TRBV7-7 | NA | CASSKLADQETQYF | TGTGCCAGCAGCAAACTAGCGGACCAAGAGACCCAGTACTTC
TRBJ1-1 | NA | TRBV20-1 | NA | CSSTENTEAFF | TGCAGTTCAACAGAGAACACTGAAGCTTTCTTT
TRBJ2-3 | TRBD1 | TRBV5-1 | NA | CASSSTGTGGDTQYF | TGCGCCAGCAGTTCAACCGGGACAGGGGGAGATACGCAGTATTTT
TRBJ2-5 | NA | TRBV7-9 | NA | CASSFDLEETQYF | TGTGCCAGCAGCTTTGACCTAGAAGAGACCCAGTACTTC
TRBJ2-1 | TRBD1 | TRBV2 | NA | CASGTGRNYYNEQFF | TGTGCCAGCGGGACAGGAAGGAACTACTACAATGAGCAGTTCTTC
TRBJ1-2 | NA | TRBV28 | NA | CASSPPGRINYGYTF | TGTGCCAGCAGTCCCCCGGGGAGGATAAACTATGGCTACACCTTC
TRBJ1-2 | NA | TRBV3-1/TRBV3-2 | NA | CASSQVGQQNGYTF | TGTGCCAGCAGCCAAGTTGGACAGCAAAATGGCTACACCTTC
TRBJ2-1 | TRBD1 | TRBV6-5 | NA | CASSYGTANEQFF | TGTGCCAGCAGTTACGGGACAGCCAATGAGCAGTTCTTC
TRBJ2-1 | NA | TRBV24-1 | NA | CATSAGGAYNEQFF | TGTGCCACCAGTGCGGGGGGCGCTTACAATGAGCAGTTCTTC